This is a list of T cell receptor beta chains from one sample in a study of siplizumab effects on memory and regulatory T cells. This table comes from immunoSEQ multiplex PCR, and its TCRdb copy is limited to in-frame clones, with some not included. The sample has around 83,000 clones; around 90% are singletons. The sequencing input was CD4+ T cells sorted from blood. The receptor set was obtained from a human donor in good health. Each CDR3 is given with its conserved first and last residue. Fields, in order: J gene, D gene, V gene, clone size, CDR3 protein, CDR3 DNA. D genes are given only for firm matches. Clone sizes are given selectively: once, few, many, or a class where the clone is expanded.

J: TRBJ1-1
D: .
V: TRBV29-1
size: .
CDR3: CSVELLAFQAEAFF
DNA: TGCAGCGTTGAATTGTTAGCGTTTCAGGCTGAAGCTTTCTTT

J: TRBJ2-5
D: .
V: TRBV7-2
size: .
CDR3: CASSFGETQYF
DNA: TGTGCCAGCAGCTTCGGAGAGACCCAGTACTTC

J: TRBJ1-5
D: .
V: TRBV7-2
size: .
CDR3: CASSLSTGNQPQHF
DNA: TGTGCCAGCAGCTTATCAACAGGCAATCAGCCCCAGCATTTT

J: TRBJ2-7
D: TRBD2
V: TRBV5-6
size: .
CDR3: CASSVKTSGSSSREQYF
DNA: TGTGCCAGCAGCGTAAAGACTAGCGGGAGTTCCTCTCGAGAGCAGTACTTC

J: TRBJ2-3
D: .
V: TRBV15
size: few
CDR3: CATSSKGGSTDTQYF
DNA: TGTGCCACCAGCTCGAAGGGGGGGAGCACAGATACGCAGTATTTT

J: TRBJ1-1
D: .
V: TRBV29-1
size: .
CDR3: CSVEEVRNTEAFF
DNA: TGCAGCGTTGAAGAGGTTCGAAACACTGAAGCTTTCTTT

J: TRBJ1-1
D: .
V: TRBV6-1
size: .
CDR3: CASSETSGATEAFF
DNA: TGTGCCAGCAGTGAAACGTCCGGGGCCACTGAAGCTTTCTTT

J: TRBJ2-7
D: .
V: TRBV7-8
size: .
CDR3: CASSKQGSQYF
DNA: TGTGCCAGCAGCAAACAGGGATCGCAGTACTTC

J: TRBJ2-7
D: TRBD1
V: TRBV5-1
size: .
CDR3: CASSWDRPTYEQYF
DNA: TGCGCCAGCAGCTGGGACAGGCCGACCTACGAGCAGTACTTC

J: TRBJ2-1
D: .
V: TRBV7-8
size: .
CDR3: CASSRDRGNEQFF
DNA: TGTGCCAGCAGCCGGGATCGAGGGAATGAGCAGTTCTTC

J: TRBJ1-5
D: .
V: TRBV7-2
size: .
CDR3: CASSNTNGGQPQHF
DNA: TGTGCCAGCAGCAACACCAACGGTGGACAGCCCCAGCATTTT

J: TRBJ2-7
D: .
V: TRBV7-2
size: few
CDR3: CASSLAEFSYEQYF
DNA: TGTGCCAGCAGCTTAGCCGAGTTCTCCTACGAGCAGTACTTC

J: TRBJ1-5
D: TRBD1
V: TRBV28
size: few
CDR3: CASSRTVTDRGLHSNQPQHF
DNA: TGTGCCAGCAGTCGAACCGTTACGGACAGGGGATTACATAGCAATCAGCCCCAGCATTTT

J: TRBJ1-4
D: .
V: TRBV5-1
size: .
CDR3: CASSLVGRVANEKLFF
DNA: TGCGCCAGCAGCTTGGTCGGCAGGGTGGCTAATGAAAAACTGTTTTTT

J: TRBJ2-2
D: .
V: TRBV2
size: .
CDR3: CASSEAGVSTGELFF
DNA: TGTGCCAGCAGTGAAGCGGGAGTTTCCACCGGGGAGCTGTTTTTT

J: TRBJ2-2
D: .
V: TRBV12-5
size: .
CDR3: CASGLVLVGAAGELFF
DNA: TGTGCTAGTGGTTTGGTACTTGTGGGGGCGGCCGGGGAGCTGTTTTTT

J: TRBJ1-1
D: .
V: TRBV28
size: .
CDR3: CASSVGDMNTEAFF
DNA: TGTGCCAGCAGTGTAGGAGATATGAACACTGAAGCTTTCTTT

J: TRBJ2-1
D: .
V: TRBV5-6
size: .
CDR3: CASSLGQRIYNEQFF
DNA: TGTGCCAGCAGCTTGGGACAACGTATATACAATGAGCAGTTCTTC

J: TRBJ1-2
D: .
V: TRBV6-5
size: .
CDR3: CASSSPRVAAAYGYTF
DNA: TGTGCCAGCAGTTCCCCTCGGGTTGCAGCCGCCTATGGCTACACCTTC

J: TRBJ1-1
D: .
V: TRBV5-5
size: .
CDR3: CASSRGLVNTEAFF
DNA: TGTGCCAGCAGCAGGGGACTGGTGAACACTGAAGCTTTCTTT

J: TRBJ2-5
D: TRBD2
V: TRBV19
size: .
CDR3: CASSTQGGRETQYF
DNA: TGTGCCAGTAGTACCCAGGGCGGGAGAGAGACCCAGTACTTC

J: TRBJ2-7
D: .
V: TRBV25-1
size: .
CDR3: CASSAWGRAAYEQYF
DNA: TGTGCCAGCAGTGCCTGGGGACGGGCGGCCTACGAGCAGTACTTC

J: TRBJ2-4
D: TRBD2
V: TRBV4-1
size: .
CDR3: CASSQDRASGKENIQYF
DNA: TGCGCCAGCAGCCAAGATCGGGCTAGCGGGAAGGAAAACATTCAGTACTTC

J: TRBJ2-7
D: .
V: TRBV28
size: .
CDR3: CASGGRESFHEQYF
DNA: TGTGCCAGCGGGGGGCGGGAGTCGTTCCACGAGCAGTACTTC

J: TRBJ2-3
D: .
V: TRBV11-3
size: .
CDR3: CASNREATDTQYF
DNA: TGTGCCAGCAACCGTGAGGCCACAGATACGCAGTATTTT

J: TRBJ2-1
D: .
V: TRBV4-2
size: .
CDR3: CASSQEALVFNEQFF
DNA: TGTGCCAGCAGCCAAGAGGCCCTAGTTTTCAATGAGCAGTTCTTC

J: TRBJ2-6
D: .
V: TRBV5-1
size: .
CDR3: CASSSTASGANVLTF
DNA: TGCGCCAGCAGCTCCACAGCGTCTGGGGCCAACGTCCTGACTTTC

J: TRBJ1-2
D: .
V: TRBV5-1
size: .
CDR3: CASSRVAGALGYTF
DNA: TGCGCCAGCAGCCGGGTGGCAGGGGCATTGGGCTACACCTTC

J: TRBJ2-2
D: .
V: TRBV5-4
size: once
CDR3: CASSLPNTGELFF
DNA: TGTGCCAGCAGCTTGCCGAACACCGGGGAGCTGTTTTTT

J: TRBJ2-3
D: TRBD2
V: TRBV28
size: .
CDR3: CASRGTSGRRVTDTQYF
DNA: TGTGCCAGCAGGGGGACTAGCGGGAGACGGGTCACAGATACGCAGTATTTT

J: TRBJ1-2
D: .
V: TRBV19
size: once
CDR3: CASSPGGFDGSNGYTF
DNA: TGTGCCAGTAGTCCTGGGGGGTTTGACGGATCAAATGGCTACACCTTC

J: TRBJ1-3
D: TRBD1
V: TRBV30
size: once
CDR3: CACTGGAGNTIYF
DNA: TGTGCCTGCACAGGGGGCGCGGGAAACACCATATATTTT

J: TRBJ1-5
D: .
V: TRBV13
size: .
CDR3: CASSLGLQGRTPQHF
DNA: TGTGCCAGCAGCTTAGGCCTCCAGGGCCGAACTCCCCAGCATTTT

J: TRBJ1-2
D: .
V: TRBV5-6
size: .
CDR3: CASSRIGGYTF
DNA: TGTGCCAGCAGCCGAATCGGTGGCTACACCTTC

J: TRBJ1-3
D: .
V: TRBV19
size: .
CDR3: CASSNARYYSGNTIYF
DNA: TGTGCCAGTAGTAACGCCCGGTATTACTCTGGAAACACCATATATTTT

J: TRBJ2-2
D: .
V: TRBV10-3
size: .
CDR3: CAISWDQNTGELFF
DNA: TGTGCCATCAGTTGGGATCAGAACACCGGGGAGCTGTTTTTT

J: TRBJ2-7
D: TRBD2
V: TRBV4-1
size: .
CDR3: CASSRSSSGLAGLQSSYEQYF
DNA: TGCGCCAGCAGCCGATCCTCCTCTGGACTAGCGGGACTGCAAAGCTCCTACGAGCAGTACTTC

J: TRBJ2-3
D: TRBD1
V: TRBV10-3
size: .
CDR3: CAINFAGQGVDTQYF
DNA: TGTGCCATCAACTTTGCGGGACAGGGGGTGGATACGCAGTATTTT

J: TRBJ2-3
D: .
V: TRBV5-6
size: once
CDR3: CASSFLSTDTQYF
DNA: TGTGCCAGCAGCTTTTTGAGCACAGATACGCAGTATTTT

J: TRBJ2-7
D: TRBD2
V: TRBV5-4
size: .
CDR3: CASSSPRLAGAGEQYF
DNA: TGTGCCAGCAGCTCCCCCAGGCTAGCGGGAGCCGGCGAGCAGTACTTC

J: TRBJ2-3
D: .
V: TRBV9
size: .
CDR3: CASSGGAFSTDTQYF
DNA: TGTGCCAGCTCGGGCGGAGCCTTTAGCACAGATACGCAGTATTTT

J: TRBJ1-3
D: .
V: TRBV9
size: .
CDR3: CASSVGVERSGNTIYF
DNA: TGTGCCAGCAGCGTAGGGGTCGAGCGCTCTGGAAACACCATATATTTT

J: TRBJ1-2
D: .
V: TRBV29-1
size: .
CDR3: CSVHRGYTF
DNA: TGCAGCGTTCACCGGGGCTACACCTTC

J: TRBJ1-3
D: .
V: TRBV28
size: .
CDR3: CASSGTSSGNTIYF
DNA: TGTGCCAGCAGTGGAACGTCCTCTGGAAACACCATATATTTT

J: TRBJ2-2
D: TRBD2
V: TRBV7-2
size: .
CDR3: CASSLAGGYLAGELFF
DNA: TGTGCCAGCAGCTTAGCGGGAGGGTATTTGGCCGGGGAGCTGTTTTTT

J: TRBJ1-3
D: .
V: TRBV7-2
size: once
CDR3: CASSPTAGNTIYF
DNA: TGTGCCAGCAGCCCGACAGCTGGAAACACCATATATTTT

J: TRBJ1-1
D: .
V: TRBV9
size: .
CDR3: CASSVTSMNTEAFF
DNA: TGTGCCAGCAGCGTGACCAGTATGAACACTGAAGCTTTCTTT

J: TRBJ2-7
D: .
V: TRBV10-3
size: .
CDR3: CATTTLGLTSYEQYF
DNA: TGTGCCACCACAACCCTTGGACTGACCTCCTACGAGCAGTACTTC

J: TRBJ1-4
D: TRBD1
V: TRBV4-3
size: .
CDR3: CASSQADRANEKLFF
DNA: TGCGCCAGCAGCCAGGCGGACAGGGCTAATGAAAAACTGTTTTTT

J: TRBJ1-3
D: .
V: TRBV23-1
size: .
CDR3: CASSPPGRNSGNTIYF
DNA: TGCGCCAGCAGTCCGCCGGGACGAAACTCTGGAAACACCATATATTTT

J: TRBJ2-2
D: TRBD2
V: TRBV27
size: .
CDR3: CASRGGTSGSRNTGELFF
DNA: TGTGCCAGCAGGGGGGGAACTAGCGGGAGTCGAAACACCGGGGAGCTGTTTTTT

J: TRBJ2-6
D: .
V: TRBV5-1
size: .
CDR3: CASSPRVSGANVLTF
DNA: TGCGCCAGCAGCCCCAGGGTCTCTGGGGCCAACGTCCTGACTTTC

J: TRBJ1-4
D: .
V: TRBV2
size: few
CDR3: CASSRQTTNEKLFF
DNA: TGTGCCAGCAGTCGACAGACAACTAATGAAAAACTGTTTTTT

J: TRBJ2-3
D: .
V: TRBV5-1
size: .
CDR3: CASSSDSAVTDTQYF
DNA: TGCGCCAGCAGCTCGGACAGCGCTGTCACAGATACGCAGTATTTT

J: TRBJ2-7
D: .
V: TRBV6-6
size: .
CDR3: CASSNSYEQYF
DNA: TGTGCCAGCAGTAACTCCTACGAGCAGTACTTC